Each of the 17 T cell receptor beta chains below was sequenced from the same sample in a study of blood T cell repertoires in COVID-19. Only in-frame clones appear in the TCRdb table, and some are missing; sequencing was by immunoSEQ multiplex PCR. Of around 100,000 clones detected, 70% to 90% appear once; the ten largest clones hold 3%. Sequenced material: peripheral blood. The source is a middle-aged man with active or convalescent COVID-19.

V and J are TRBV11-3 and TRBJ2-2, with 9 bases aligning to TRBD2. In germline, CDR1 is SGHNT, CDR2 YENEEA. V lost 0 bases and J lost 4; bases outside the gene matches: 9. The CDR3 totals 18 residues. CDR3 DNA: TGTGCCAGCAGCTTAGATCTGGGGCTAGCGGGGCGCACCGGGGAGCTGTTTTTT. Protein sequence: CASSLDLGLAGRTGELFF.

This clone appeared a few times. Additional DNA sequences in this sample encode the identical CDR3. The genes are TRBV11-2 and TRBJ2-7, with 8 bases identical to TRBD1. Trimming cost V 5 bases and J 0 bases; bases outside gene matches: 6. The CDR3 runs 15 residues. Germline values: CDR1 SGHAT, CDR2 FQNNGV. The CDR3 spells CASSLGTGDSYEQYF. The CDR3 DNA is TGTGCCAGCAGCCTAGGGACAGGAGACTCCTACGAGCAGTACTTC.

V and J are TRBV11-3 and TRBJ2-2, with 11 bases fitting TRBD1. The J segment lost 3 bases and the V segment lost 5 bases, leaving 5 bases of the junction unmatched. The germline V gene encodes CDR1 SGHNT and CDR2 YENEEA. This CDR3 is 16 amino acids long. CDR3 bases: TGTGCCAGCAGCGGGGACAGGGGGAGTGACACCGGGGAGCTGTTTTTT. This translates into CASSGDRGSDTGELFF.

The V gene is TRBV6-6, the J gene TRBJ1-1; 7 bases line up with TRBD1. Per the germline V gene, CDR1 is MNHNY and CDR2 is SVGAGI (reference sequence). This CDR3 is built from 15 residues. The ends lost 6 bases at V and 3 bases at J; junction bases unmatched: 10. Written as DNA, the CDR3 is TGTGCCAGCAGCGTTACAGGGGATGGGTACACTGAAGCTTTCTTT. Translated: CASSVTGDGYTEAFF.

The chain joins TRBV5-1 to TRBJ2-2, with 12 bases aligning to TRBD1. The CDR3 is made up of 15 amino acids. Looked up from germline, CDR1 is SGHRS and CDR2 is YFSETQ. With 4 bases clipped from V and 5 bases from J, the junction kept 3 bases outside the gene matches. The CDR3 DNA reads TGCGCCAGCAGCGGGACAGGGGGCGCTACCGGGGAGCTGTTTTTT. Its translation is CASSGTGGATGELFF.

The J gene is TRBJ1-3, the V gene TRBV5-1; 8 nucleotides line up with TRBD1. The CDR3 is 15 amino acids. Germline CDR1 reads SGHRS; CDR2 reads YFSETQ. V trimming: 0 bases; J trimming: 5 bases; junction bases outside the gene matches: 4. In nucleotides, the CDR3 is TGCGCCAGCAGCTTGGGGGGACAGGCGAGAAACACCATATATTTT. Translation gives CASSLGGQARNTIYF.

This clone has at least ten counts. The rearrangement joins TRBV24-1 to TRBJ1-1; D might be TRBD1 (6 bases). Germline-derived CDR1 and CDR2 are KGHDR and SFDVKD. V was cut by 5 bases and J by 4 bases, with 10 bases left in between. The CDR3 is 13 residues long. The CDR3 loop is CATSGGQSTEAFF. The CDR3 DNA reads TGTGCCACCAGTGGGGGACAATCCACTGAAGCTTTCTTT.

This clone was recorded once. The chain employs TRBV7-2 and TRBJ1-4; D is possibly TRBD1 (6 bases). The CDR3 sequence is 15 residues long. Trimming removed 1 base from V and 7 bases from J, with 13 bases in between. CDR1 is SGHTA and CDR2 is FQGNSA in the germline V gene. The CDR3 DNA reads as TGTGCCAGCAGCTTAGTATTGGGGGCGGCTGAAAAACTGTTTTTT. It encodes CASSLVLGAAEKLFF.

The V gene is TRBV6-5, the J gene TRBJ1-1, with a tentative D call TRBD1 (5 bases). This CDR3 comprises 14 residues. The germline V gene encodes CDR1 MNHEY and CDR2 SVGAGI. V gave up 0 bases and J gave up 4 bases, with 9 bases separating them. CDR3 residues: CASSYSGGGTEAFF. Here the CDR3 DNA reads TGTGCCAGCAGTTACTCGGGGGGGGGCACTGAAGCTTTCTTT.

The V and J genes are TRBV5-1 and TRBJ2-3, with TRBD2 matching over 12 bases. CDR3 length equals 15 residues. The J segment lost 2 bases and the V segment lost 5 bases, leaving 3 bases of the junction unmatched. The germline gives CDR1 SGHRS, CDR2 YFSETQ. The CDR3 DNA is TGCGCCAGCAGGGCTAGCGGGGGGGTCACAGATACGCAGTATTTT. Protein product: CASRASGGVTDTQYF.

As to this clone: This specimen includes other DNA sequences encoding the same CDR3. DNA of the CDR3: TGTGCCAGCAGTTTCGGTGGGCCCCAGCATTTT. This gives the protein CASSFGGPQHF. This chain links TRBV12-3 or TRBV12-4 with TRBJ1-5, with D hard to call. Trimming took 3 bases from V and 9 from J, leaving 6 bases between them. This CDR3 is 11 amino acids long.

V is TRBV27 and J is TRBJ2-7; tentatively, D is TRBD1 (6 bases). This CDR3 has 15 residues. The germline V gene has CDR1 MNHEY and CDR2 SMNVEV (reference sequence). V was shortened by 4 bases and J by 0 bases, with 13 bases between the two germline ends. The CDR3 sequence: CASSSKRTVSYEQYF. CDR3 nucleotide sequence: TGTGCCAGCAGTTCCAAACGGACAGTCTCCTACGAGCAGTACTTC.

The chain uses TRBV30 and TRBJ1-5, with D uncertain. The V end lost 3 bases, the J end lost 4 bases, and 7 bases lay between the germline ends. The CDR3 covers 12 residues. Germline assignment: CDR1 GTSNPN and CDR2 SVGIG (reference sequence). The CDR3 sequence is CAWSPGNQPQHF. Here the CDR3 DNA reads TGTGCCTGGAGCCCAGGAAATCAGCCCCAGCATTTT.

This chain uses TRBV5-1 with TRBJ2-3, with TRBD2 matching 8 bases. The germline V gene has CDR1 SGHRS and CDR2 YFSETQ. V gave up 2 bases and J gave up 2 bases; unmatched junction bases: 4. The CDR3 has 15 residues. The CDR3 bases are TGCGCCAGCAGCTTAGCGGGGGACTCCACAGATACGCAGTATTTT. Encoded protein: CASSLAGDSTDTQYF.

The CDR3 is CASSPNQGMDETQYF. CDR3 sequence (DNA): TGCGCCAGCAGCCCGAACCAGGGGATGGACGAGACCCAGTACTTC. This chain uses TRBV5-1 with TRBJ2-5; D perhaps matches TRBD1 (6 bases). The V end lost 4 bases, the J end lost 5 bases, and 18 bases lay between the germline ends. The length of the CDR3 is 15 residues. Germline V gives CDR1 SGHRS, CDR2 YFSETQ.

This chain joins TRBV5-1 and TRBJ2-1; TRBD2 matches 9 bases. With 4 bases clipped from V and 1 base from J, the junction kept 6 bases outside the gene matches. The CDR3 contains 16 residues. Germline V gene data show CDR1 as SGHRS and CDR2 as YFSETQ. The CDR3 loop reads CASSLQRGVSYNEQFF. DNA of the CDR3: TGCGCCAGCAGCCTTCAGCGGGGGGTTTCCTACAATGAGCAGTTCTTC.

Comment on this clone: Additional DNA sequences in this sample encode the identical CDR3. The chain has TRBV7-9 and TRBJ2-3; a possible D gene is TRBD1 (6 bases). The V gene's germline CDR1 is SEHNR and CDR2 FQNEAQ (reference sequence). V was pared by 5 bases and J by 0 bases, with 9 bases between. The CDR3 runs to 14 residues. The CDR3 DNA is TGTGCCAGCAGCCCTAGGGGGAGCACAGATACGCAGTATTTT. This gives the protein CASSPRGSTDTQYF.